Here is one TCR beta chain with its context. V shed 6 bases and J shed 10 bases, with 21 bases lying between them. The germline gives CDR1 MDHEN, CDR2 SYDVKM. This CDR3 spans 15 amino acids. Data came from immunoSEQ multiplex PCR; TCRdb stores just in-frame clones and leaves some out. The data show under 1,100,000 clones, more than 65% seen once. This specimen belongs to a study of shared clonotypes between healthy human individuals. Study information: The people who gave samples were a couple of women and three men aged 18 to 49.

The V gene is TRBV28, the J gene TRBJ1-4, with a tentative D call TRBD1 (6 bases). Sequenced input: memory CD4+ T cells sorted from blood. As for subset: CD45RA-negative fraction. The TCR was taken from a man aged 18 to 30 in good health. CDR3 residues: CASSGSGTKEAKLFF. The CDR3 DNA sequence: TGTGCCAGCAGCGGATCCGGGACAAAGGAAGCAAAACTGTTTTTT.